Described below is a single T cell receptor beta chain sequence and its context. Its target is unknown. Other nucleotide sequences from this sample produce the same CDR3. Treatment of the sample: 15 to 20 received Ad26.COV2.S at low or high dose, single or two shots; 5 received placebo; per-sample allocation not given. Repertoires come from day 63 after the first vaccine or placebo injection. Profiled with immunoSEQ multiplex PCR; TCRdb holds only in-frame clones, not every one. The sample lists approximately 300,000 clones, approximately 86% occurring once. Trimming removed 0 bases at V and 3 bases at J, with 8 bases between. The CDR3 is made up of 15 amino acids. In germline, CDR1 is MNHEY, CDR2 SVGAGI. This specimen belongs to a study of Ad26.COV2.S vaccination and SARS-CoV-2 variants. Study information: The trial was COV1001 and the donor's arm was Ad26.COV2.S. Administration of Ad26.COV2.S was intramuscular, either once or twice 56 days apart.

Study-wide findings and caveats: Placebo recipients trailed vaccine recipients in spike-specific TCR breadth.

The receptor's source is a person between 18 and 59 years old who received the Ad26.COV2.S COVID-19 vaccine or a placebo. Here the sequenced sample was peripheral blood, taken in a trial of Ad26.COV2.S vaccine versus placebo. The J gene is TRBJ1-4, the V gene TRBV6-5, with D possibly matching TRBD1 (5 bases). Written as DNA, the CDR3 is TGTGCCAGCAGTTACTCAGGGGTGCCTAATGAAAAACTGTTTTTT. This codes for CASSYSGVPNEKLFF.